One T cell receptor (beta chain) is described in this entry. This clonotype appeared many times. Its antigen is currently not known. The sample holds no much larger clone one base away, and base qualities are not on file. PBMCs were isolated by Ficoll-Paque density gradient centrifugation. The trim is 0 bases for V and 4 bases for J, with a gap of 2 bases between the germline ends. The CDR3, from cysteine to valine, totals 11 residues. Only CDR3 DNA remains: 33 bases, in frame from the first base. Reading the germline V gene gives CDR1 SGDLS and CDR2 YYNGEE. These data originate in a study of T-cell memory formation after mild COVID-19 (dated by TCRdb to the early 2020s). Context from the whole study: TCR sequence clusters from the two donors were largely donor specific. The cohort comprised two young, previously healthy adult volunteers, one female and one male. In a couple of donors, T-cell clones that expanded and contracted after mild COVID-19 were tracked by sequencing TCRalpha and TCRbeta repertoires over time.

Data came from an Illumina NovaSeq 6000. cDNA libraries for TCRalpha and TCRbeta were prepared by 5'RACE using constant-segment primers, with sample barcodes and unique molecular identifiers added. Trizol reagent was used to extract RNA from every sample. Libraries were amplified in two PCR steps, with a second sample barcode and Illumina TruSeq adapters added in the second step. Sequencing of libraries was performed on an Illumina NovaSeq with 2 x 150 bp paired-end reads. The authors' analysis ran thus. With migec v1.2.7, reads were demultiplexed and then collapsed into UMI-guided consensus sequences. Using mixcr v2.1.11, UMI consensuses were aligned to TRA and TRB V and J templates and then assembled into clonotypes. Clonotypes were classified as expanded or contracted when called significant by both edgeR and NoisET, with noise models trained on biological replicates. For edgeR calls, the cutoffs were a false discovery rate-adjusted p below 0.01 and a log2 fold-change threshold of 1. PCA with hierarchical clustering of max-normalized trajectories of the 1000 most abundant clonotypes was used as exploratory dynamics analysis. Separately sequenced CD4+ and CD8+ repertoires were used to assign the CD4 or CD8 phenotype of responding clones. TCRdb took the public reads, trimmed them with fastp at Q25, ran MiXCR for clone calling and kept in-frame beta chains. Entries that share a CDR3 protein sequence are merged under the most common genes and DNA. The V and J calls here are based on TCRdb, not the publication. In this sample the table shows fewer than 95,000 distinct CDR3 sequences, less than 15% of which occur a single time. The ten top clones hold roughly two fifths of the sample.

Study-wide conclusions, independent of this receptor: Contracting CD4+ clones were located mainly in the CM and EM memory subsets, whereas CD8+ clones were found to be enriched in EMRA. SARS-CoV-2 specificity was not confirmed for the second-wave clones peaking on day 37. The study covered only two mild cases, and larger cohorts including severe cases with pre-infection samples were considered necessary. The detection of some responding clones in pre-infection memory suggests that pre-existing cross-reactive memory T cells joined the SARS-CoV-2 response. Clones that contracted from day 15 to 85 showed balanced CD4/CD8 phenotypes, whereas a second wave of clones that expanded from day 15 to 37 leaned towards CD4+.

The sequence came from a man aged 18 to 29 who had mild COVID-19 (a few samples of this study predate the infection). The sample titles of this study are shuffled in the database, so cell type and time point are left out; the donor was told from shared clones. The chain couples TRBV9 to TRBJ2-7; the D gene lacks a confident call. The sequenced material came from PBMCs or a T cell subset sorted from them (not recorded which). CDR3 loop: CASSVGYEQYV. The nucleotide sequence reads TGTGCCAGCAGCGTAGGTTACGAGCAGTACGTC.